This passage covers 22 T cell receptor beta chains from one sample sequenced in a study of CD8 T cells in ankylosing spondylitis. TCRdb independently ran MiXCR on the 5' RACE reads; one entry per CDR3 protein. Of some 150,000 distinct CDR3 sequences listed, approximately 10% are singletons. Sequenced input: blood, either unsorted or a sorted T cell fraction (not recorded which). These receptors originate from a female donor with ankylosing spondylitis or in good health (not recorded which).

There are many counts of this clonotype. This sequence joins TRBV6-5 and TRBJ2-7; possible D gene TRBD2, 6 bases. V was cut by 3 bases and J by 2 bases, with 11 bases left in between. CDR1 and CDR2 from the germline V gene are MNHEY and SVGAGI. The CDR3 length is 14 residues. The CDR3 DNA sequence: TGTGCCAGCAGTTATGGGGGGAGGACCTACGAGCAGTACTTC. Protein product: CASSYGGRTYEQYF.

At least ten counts were recorded for this clonotype. A read error may explain this, as a much larger clone is one base away. The V call is TRBV27, the J call TRBJ1-5; D ambiguous. The CDR3 spans 13 residues. The germline CDR1 and CDR2 sequences are MNHEY and SMNVEV (reference sequence). V lost 5 bases to trimming and J lost 3 bases, with 8 bases between them. CDR3 sequence (DNA): TGTGCCAGCAGTCTTATGGACAATCAGCCCCAGCATTTT. Amino acids: CASSLMDNQPQHF.

This clonotype has a count of ten or more. V gene TRBV5-1 combines with J gene TRBJ2-7; TRBD2 is a possible D gene (5 bases). The germline gives CDR1 SGHRS, CDR2 YFSETQ. The CDR3 covers 12 residues. V was pared by 0 bases and J by 5 bases, with 6 bases between. The CDR3 is CASSLDGNEQYF. Here the CDR3 DNA reads TGCGCCAGCAGCTTGGACGGGAACGAGCAGTACTTC.

In this sample, this clonotype turned up a few times. CDR3 nucleotide sequence: TGTGCCAGCAGCCCGCTGCCGGGACATAACTATGGCTACACCTTC. It encodes CASSPLPGHNYGYTF. The rearrangement uses TRBV6-1 and TRBJ1-2; TRBD1 might be the D (6 bases). CDR1 MNHNS and CDR2 SASEGT come from the germline V gene. V was shortened by 6 bases and J by 1 base, with 15 bases between the two germline ends. The CDR3 contains 15 residues.

This clonotype was found many times. This chain links TRBV19 with TRBJ2-2, with D perhaps given as TRBD1 or TRBD2 (5 bases each). The CDR3 runs 15 residues. The germline gives CDR1 LNHDA, CDR2 SQIVND (reference sequence). V lost 3 bases to trimming and J lost 6 bases, with 14 bases between them. In DNA form, the CDR3 reads TGTGCCAGTAGTATCACGGCAGAGGGGTCCGGGGAGCTGTTTTTT. Translating gives CASSITAEGSGELFF.

This clonotype was observed at least ten times. The genes are TRBV29-1 and TRBJ1-3; D is unclear. Germline CDR1 SQVTM, CDR2 ANQGSEA. V was shortened by 7 bases and J by 0 bases, with 13 bases between the two germline ends. The CDR3 runs 14 residues. The CDR3 DNA sequence: TGCAGCGCTGCTTGGGATAACTCTGGAAACACCATATATTTT. The encoded protein is CSAAWDNSGNTIYF.

In this sample, this clonotype turned up a few times. The rearrangement joins TRBV9 to TRBJ2-1, with TRBD2 as a possible D gene (5 bases). This CDR3 region has 14 residues. CDR1 and CDR2 (germline): SGDLS, YYNGEE. Trimming took off 2 bases at V and 5 bases at J, with 11 bases between the two ends. CDR3 in DNA: TGTGCCAGCAGCGTTTGGACTGACAACAATGAGCAGTTCTTC. It translates to CASSVWTDNNEQFF.

J is TRBJ1-1 and V is TRBV18, with D possibly being TRBD1 (6 bases). V was clipped by 4 bases and J by 1 base, with 13 bases between them. The CDR3 loop spans 15 amino acids. Germline CDR1 and CDR2: KGHSH and LQKENI. The DNA of the CDR3 is TGTGCCAGCTCACGGGATCTACAGGGGAACACTGAAGCTTTCTTT. The encoded protein is CASSRDLQGNTEAFF.

This clonotype came up many times. The V and J genes are TRBV18 and TRBJ2-1; D may be TRBD2 (6 bases). V lost 2 bases and J lost 9, with 17 bases in between. The CDR3 has 15 amino acids. Germline V gene data show CDR1 as KGHSH and CDR2 as LQKENI. CDR3 amino acids: CASSPSEAGSGEQFF. CDR3 nucleotides: TGTGCCAGCTCACCATCTGAGGCGGGGTCAGGTGAGCAGTTCTTC.

The sample holds many counts of this clonotype. The chain combines TRBV5-1 with TRBJ2-7, with TRBD2 as a possible D gene (5 bases). Trimming took 4 bases from V and 0 from J, leaving 14 bases between them. The CDR3 is 15 amino acids. CDR1 is SGHRS, CDR2 YFSETQ, per germline. The CDR3: CASSTGETYSYEQYF. The CDR3 nucleotides read TGCGCCAGCAGCACCGGGGAAACGTACTCCTACGAGCAGTACTTC.

This clonotype appeared a few times. This chain joins TRBV7-9 and TRBJ1-4; weak D call: TRBD1 (6 bases). CDR3 size: 17 residues. Germline CDR1 and CDR2: SEHNR and FQNEAQ (reference sequence). V shed 1 base and J shed 3 bases, with 15 bases lying between them. Written as DNA, the CDR3 is TGTGCCAGCAGCTTAGTTGGCGTGGGGGCACCTAATGAAAAACTGTTTTTT. It encodes CASSLVGVGAPNEKLFF.

This clonotype appeared many times. The chain carries TRBV27 and TRBJ2-3; 8 nucleotides agree with TRBD2. The CDR3 contains 15 residues. The V gene end was trimmed by 2 bases and the J gene end by 11 bases; junction bases not matched to a gene: 12. Germline V gene lookup returns CDR1 MNHEY and CDR2 SMNVEV (reference sequence). The CDR3 loop reads CASSLRGLALGGQYF. The CDR3 DNA reads TGTGCCAGCAGTTTACGAGGACTAGCTCTGGGGGGGCAGTATTTT.

This clonotype appeared a few times. Given a much more abundant clone one base away, this may be a read error. The J gene is TRBJ1-2, the V gene TRBV5-1; D uncertain. Germline values: CDR1 SGHRS, CDR2 YFSETQ. The CDR3 is 13 amino acids. The CDR3 coding sequence is TGCGCCAGCAGCTCCGGACGGCCCTATGGCGACACCTTC. The encoded protein is CASSSGRPYGDTF.

This clonotype has at least ten counts. This chain connects TRBV12-3 or TRBV12-4 to TRBJ2-1, with 9 bases aligning to TRBD2. J lost 0 bases, V lost 4 bases, and 4 bases had no gene match. This CDR3 comprises 16 residues. This CDR3 reads CASSSTSGSSYNEQFF. CDR3 nucleotides: TGTGCCAGCAGTTCGACTAGCGGTAGCTCCTACAATGAGCAGTTCTTC.

This clonotype came up a few times. The chain employs TRBV19 and TRBJ2-3, with D tentatively TRBD2 (5 bases). The germline V gene has CDR1 LNHDA and CDR2 SQIVND (reference sequence). Between the trimmed V and J ends, which lost 7 bases and 5 bases, there was a span of 19 bases. The CDR3 is 15 residues long. The CDR3 DNA reads TGTGCCAGTACAGGAGGACGGAGACGATTAGATACGCAGTATTTT. It specifies CASTGGRRRLDTQYF.

In this sample, this clonotype turned up many times. The genes are TRBV12-3 or TRBV12-4 and TRBJ1-2; the D gene is possibly TRBD1 (5 bases). V lost 6 bases to trimming and J lost 6 bases, with 14 bases between them. The CDR3 runs 13 residues. CDR3 residues: CASSSWGGDGYTF. CDR3 coding DNA: TGTGCCAGCAGCTCTTGGGGCGGGGATGGCTACACCTTC.

This clonotype was observed at least ten times. This rearrangement joins TRBV30 to TRBJ2-5; D not certain. CDR1 and CDR2 from the germline V gene are GTSNPN and SVGIG (reference sequence). V shed 2 bases and J shed 5 bases, with 12 bases lying between them. The CDR3 runs 13 residues. The CDR3 loop is CAWSSLSRETQYF. The CDR3 coding sequence is TGTGCCTGGAGTTCACTTTCAAGGGAGACCCAGTACTTC. Full variable domain (rest looked up from reference TRBV30 and TRBJ2-5): SQTIHQWPATLVQPVGSPLSLECTVEGTSNPNLYWYRQAAGRGLQLLFYSVGIGQISSEVPQNLSASRPQDRQFILSSKKLLLSDSGFYLCAWSSLSRETQYFGPGTRLLVL.

This chain joins TRBV12-3 or TRBV12-4 and TRBJ1-4; TRBD1 might be the D (5 bases). V lost 4 bases to trimming and J lost 7 bases, with 16 bases between them. The CDR3 is 15 amino acids. CDR3 sequence: CASSSYSGTLEKLFF. The CDR3 coding sequence is TGTGCCAGCAGTTCCTATTCCGGGACTCTTGAAAAACTGTTTTTT.

This clonotype was picked up many times. The rearrangement links TRBV5-5 to TRBJ1-1; D gene ambiguous. The germline gives CDR1 SGHKS, CDR2 YYEKEE (reference sequence). The CDR3 runs to 13 residues. With 1 base removed from V and 3 bases from J, the gap between germline ends came to 7 bases. CDR3 in DNA: TGTGCCAGCAGCTTGATGACTCACACTGAAGCTTTCTTT. Translating it yields CASSLMTHTEAFF.

This clonotype was observed a few times. The chain links TRBV20-1 to TRBJ1-2, with D perhaps matching TRBD1 (5 bases). Germline CDR1 and CDR2: DFQATT and SNEGSKA (reference sequence). V gave up 6 bases and J gave up 3 bases, with 17 bases separating them. CDR3 length: 14 amino acids. As DNA, the CDR3 is TGCAGTGCCCCGGGCGAAGGAGGGGACTATGGCTACACCTTC. It translates to CSAPGEGGDYGYTF.

This clonotype was detected many times. This rearrangement joins TRBV11-2 to TRBJ2-7; no clear D. Trimming took off 3 bases at V and 0 bases at J, with 3 bases between the two ends. This CDR3 region has 12 residues. Germline loops: CDR1 SGHAT, CDR2 FQNNGV. This CDR3 reads CASSFPSYEQYF. The CDR3, as DNA: TGTGCCAGCAGCTTCCCCTCCTACGAGCAGTACTTC.

This clonotype showed up just a few times. The genes are TRBV29-1 and TRBJ2-6, with 8 bases that match TRBD1. Germline-derived CDR1 and CDR2 are SQVTM and ANQGSEA. The junction had 2 bases not matched to a gene; V was cut back by 6 bases and J by 1 base. This CDR3 region has 14 residues. CDR3 DNA sequence: TGCAGCGTGACAGGGGAGTCTGGGGCCAACGTCCTGACTTTC. Its translation: CSVTGESGANVLTF.